The T cell receptor (beta chain) under discussion was sequenced for a study of blood T cell repertoires in COVID-19. Background on the study: Samples of COVID-19 (acute and convalescent) were obtained from the United States, Italy and Spain.

Under the authors' procedure: The assay estimated nucleated cells by amplifying reference gene primers. Some clones are missing from TCRdb's copy, which holds only in-frame ones; the method was immunoSEQ multiplex PCR. V, J and clone size are those of that table, while D and trimming were read from the DNA. The sample has tens of thousands of clones; 80% to 90% are singletons. Germline V lookup: CDR1 DFQATT, CDR2 SNEGSKA (reference sequence). This CDR3 region has 11 residues. The germline V and J ends were trimmed by 0 bases and 8 bases, with 7 bases remaining between them. The clonotype originates from an elderly man with acute or convalescent COVID-19. The V call is TRBV20-1, the J call TRBJ1-1, with a tentative D call TRBD1 (6 bases). Input material: peripheral blood. CDR3: CSARDGTEAFF. The CDR3, as DNA: TGCAGTGCTAGAGATGGGACAGAAGCTTTCTTT.